This T cell receptor beta chain was identified in a study of cytomegalovirus exposure and HLA in healthy donors. Study in general: According to later analysis, the same platform produced the approximately 120 validation and several hundred first-cohort repertoires.

Whole-study findings and limits: Among the CMV-associated chains, three were confirmed in vitro as specific for CMV antigens.

The method was immunoSEQ multiplex PCR; TCRdb's version includes in-frame clones alone and lacks a portion of them. The sample lists some 41,000 clones, over 85% occurring once. Germline V gives CDR1 MDHEN, CDR2 SYDVKM. This CDR3 region has 16 residues. The ends lost 8 bases at V and 5 bases at J; junction bases unmatched: 13. To note about this clone: Its antigen is unknown.

Sequencing was performed on PBMCs. The clonotype comes from a woman aged 18 to 35 in good health and CMV-seronegative. This rearrangement joins TRBV28 to TRBJ2-5; 11 bases map to TRBD1. Here the CDR3 reads CASSEAGQGARETQYF. In nucleotides, the CDR3 is TGTGCCAGCTCCGAAGCCGGACAGGGGGCTAGGGAGACCCAGTACTTC.